This T cell receptor beta chain was sequenced during a study of technical replicates of blood from a few donors. Assay used: immunoSEQ multiplex PCR; TCRdb lists only in-frame clones, some missing. The sample records fewer than 85,000 clones, 90% to 98% being singletons. The CDR3 has 11 residues. Germline values: CDR1 MNHEY, CDR2 SVGAGI. Trimming cost V 5 bases and J 7 bases, with 6 bases left between them. V gene TRBV6-5 combines with J gene TRBJ2-1, with no clear D. This receptor was obtained from a human donor in good health. Sequenced sample: T cells isolated from PBMCs. CDR3 protein: CASSPGNEQFF. For the CDR3, the DNA is TGTGCCAGCAGTCCCGGGAATGAGCAGTTCTTC.